This T cell receptor beta chain was sequenced in a study of human T cells and chemical hapten exposure. TCRdb itself ran the RACE reads through MiXCR, one entry per CDR3 protein. The sample carries around 99,000 distinct CDR3 sequences, approximately 13% recorded once. V was cut by 5 bases and J by 7 bases, with 11 bases left in between. Germline CDR1 and CDR2: MNHNY and SVGAGI (reference sequence). The CDR3 extends over 12 amino acids. Study outcomes and limitations: DPC sensitization produced no change in TCRs with frequency above 1 in 1000. Controls had significantly fewer large CDR3 similarity clusters than were formed by expanded TCRs.

Time point: patch test 1, 2 weeks after DPC sensitization. Treatment given: therapeutic diphenylcyclopropenone sensitization with weekly scalp DPC. This clonotype was counted many times. Its target is unknown. The chain is built from TRBV6-6 and TRBJ1-2; the D is unclear. This TCR was recovered from a woman aged 40 to 50 with alopecia areata. Some clones in this sample may be carry-over from other donors' samples. The sequenced sample was whole blood, obtained in connection with sensitization to the hapten diphenylcyclopropenone (DPC). CDR3 in amino acids: CASSPTLPGYTF. CDR3 DNA: TGTGCCAGCAGTCCAACATTGCCTGGCTACACCTTC.